These 18 T cell receptor beta chains were sequenced from one sample in a study of blood T cell repertoires in COVID-19. Clones were sequenced by immunoSEQ multiplex PCR, and TCRdb holds only the in-frame ones, with some missing. The sample holds 200,000 to 250,000 clones, approximately 84% seen once. Input material: peripheral blood. The receptors come from a man in his forties with acute or convalescent COVID-19.

There are a few counts of this clone. This sequence joins TRBV19 and TRBJ1-1, with D possibly TRBD1 on 5 matching bases. Germline CDR1 and CDR2: LNHDA and SQIVND (reference sequence). The length of the CDR3 is 14 residues. V was pared by 4 bases and J by 4 bases, with 13 bases between. The chain's CDR3 is CASSTNRQGTEAFF. In nucleotides, the CDR3 is TGTGCCAGTAGTACCAACCGGCAGGGCACTGAAGCTTTCTTT.

This chain uses TRBV7-2 with TRBJ2-3, with TRBD1 as a possible D gene (5 bases). Per the germline V gene, CDR1 is SGHTA and CDR2 is FQGNSA. The CDR3 has 15 residues. Trimming shortened V by 2 bases and J by 5 bases, and 14 bases separated the two germline ends. The CDR3 nucleotides read TGTGCCAGCAGCTTACAGGGTAGAGTCATAGATACGCAGTATTTT. Amino acid sequence: CASSLQGRVIDTQYF.

The J gene is TRBJ1-6, the V gene TRBV6-6; 9 bases agree with TRBD1. The J segment lost 7 bases and the V segment lost 2 bases, leaving 3 bases of the junction unmatched. CDR3 length: 15 amino acids. Germline lookup yields CDR1 MNHNY and CDR2 SVGAGI (reference sequence). The CDR3 is CASSYQGQGNSPLHF. CDR3 in DNA: TGTGCCAGCAGTTACCAGGGACAGGGAAATTCACCCCTCCACTTT.

The chain employs TRBV12-5 and TRBJ2-3; 9 nucleotides match TRBD2. Germline V lookup: CDR1 LGHNT, CDR2 FRNRAP. The CDR3 has 15 amino acids. The junction had 5 bases not matched to a gene; V was cut back by 2 bases and J by 5 bases. CDR3: CASGLRGGGVDTQYF. The CDR3 DNA follows: TGTGCTAGTGGTTTGCGTGGCGGGGGGGTAGATACGCAGTATTTT.

The chain uses TRBV5-6 and TRBJ1-1; 12 bases are a match to TRBD1. V dropped 5 bases and J dropped 4; count of bases not matched to a gene: 12. This CDR3 spans 17 amino acids. Per the germline V gene, CDR1 is SGHDT and CDR2 is YYEEEE. CDR3 bases: TGTGCCAGCAGGAGAGCCGGGACAGGGGGCGCGAGCACTGAAGCTTTCTTT. Protein product: CASRRAGTGGASTEAFF.

The sample holds a few counts of this clone. The J gene is TRBJ1-1, the V gene TRBV28; D is unresolved. V shed 4 bases and J shed 8 bases, with 8 bases lying between them. The CDR3 covers 11 residues. Per the germline V gene, CDR1 is MDHEN and CDR2 is SYDVKM. This chain's CDR3 is CASSYGGEAFF. CDR3 bases: TGTGCCAGCAGTTACGGAGGCGAAGCTTTCTTT.

The CDR3 loop reads CASSLYARVLSNQPQHF. The CDR3 DNA sequence: TGTGCCAGCAGTTTATACGCCCGAGTCCTTAGCAATCAGCCCCAGCATTTT. This rearrangement joins TRBV27 to TRBJ1-5; no definite D call. V lost 1 base to trimming and J lost 0 bases, with 13 bases between them. CDR3 size: 17 residues. CDR1 MNHEY and CDR2 SMNVEV come from the germline V gene (reference sequence).

The chain's CDR3 is CASSVGGGTTDTQYF. The CDR3 nucleotides read TGTGCCAGCAGCGTAGGCGGGGGGACCACAGATACGCAGTATTTT. The chain carries TRBV9 and TRBJ2-3; 8 bases fit TRBD2. CDR3 size: 15 residues. V dropped 0 bases and J dropped 2; count of bases not matched to a gene: 2. CDR1 and CDR2 from the germline V gene are SGDLS and YYNGEE.

The chain uses TRBV28 and TRBJ1-1, with 7 bases lining up with TRBD1. The CDR3 is made up of 14 amino acids. Germline values: CDR1 MDHEN, CDR2 SYDVKM. V dropped 5 bases and J dropped 0; count of bases not matched to a gene: 3. CDR3 nucleotides: TGTGCCAGCAGTCCCGGGACAGTGAACACTGAAGCTTTCTTT. It yields the protein CASSPGTVNTEAFF.

The chain links TRBV19 to TRBJ1-1; TRBD1 matches at 9 bases. The CDR3 has 14 residues. After removal of 5 bases from V and 3 bases from J, the junction contained 4 bases not matched to a gene. CDR1 is LNHDA and CDR2 is SQIVND in the germline V gene (reference sequence). CDR3 protein: CASSWGDRDTEAFF. The CDR3 DNA reads TGTGCCAGTAGTTGGGGGGACAGGGACACTGAAGCTTTCTTT.

The chain uses TRBV7-2 and TRBJ1-5; unclear D gene. V was pared by 1 base and J by 9 bases, with 10 bases between. Germline CDR1 is SGHTA and CDR2 is FQGNSA. The CDR3 has 13 amino acids. In DNA form, the CDR3 reads TGTGCCAGCAGCTTAGGTGAGGAGCTGCCCCAGCATTTT. Its protein product is CASSLGEELPQHF.

The V and J genes are TRBV4-1 and TRBJ1-1; maybe TRBD1 (5 bases). Looked up from germline, CDR1 is MGHRA and CDR2 is YSYEKL. The V end was cut by 6 bases, the J end by 1 base, with 15 bases between. The CDR3 consists of 15 residues. In nucleotides, the CDR3 is TGCGCCAGCAGACTTAGCCCTACAGGGAACACTGAAGCTTTCTTT. Its protein product is CASRLSPTGNTEAFF.

V gene TRBV9 combines with J gene TRBJ2-3; 8 positions agree with TRBD2. There are 15 residues in the CDR3. Germline V CDR1 and CDR2: SGDLS, YYNGEE. J lost 3 bases, V lost 0 bases, and 3 bases had no gene match. This chain's CDR3 is CASSVVSGGTDTQYF. The CDR3 DNA reads TGTGCCAGCAGCGTAGTCAGCGGGGGTACAGATACGCAGTATTTT.

V gene TRBV19 combines with J gene TRBJ1-2, with D possibly matching TRBD1 (5 bases). Germline assignment: CDR1 LNHDA and CDR2 SQIVND (reference sequence). Trimming took off 3 bases at V and 8 bases at J, with 19 bases between the two ends. The CDR3 runs to 15 residues. In DNA, the CDR3 is TGTGCCAGTAGTATGGACACCGCGGGGGACGGAGGCTACACCTTC. It codes for CASSMDTAGDGGYTF.

The DNA of the CDR3 is TGTGCCAGCAGCTTGCAAGCGGGGAACCAAAACATTCAGTACTTC. Protein: CASSLQAGNQNIQYF. The gene calls are TRBV7-2 and TRBJ2-4, with 7 bases matching TRBD2. J lost 5 bases, V lost 3 bases, and 7 bases had no gene match. Per the germline V gene, CDR1 is SGHTA and CDR2 is FQGNSA. This CDR3 contains 15 residues. The variable domain in full, with the rest retrieved from reference TRBV7-2 and TRBJ2-4, is GAGVSQSPSNKVTEKGKDVELRCDPISGHTALYWYRQSLGQGLEFLIYFQGNSAPDKSGLPSDRFSAERTGGSVSTLTIQRTQQEDSAVYLCASSLQAGNQNIQYFGAGTRLSVL.

The chain joins TRBV30 to TRBJ2-5; 8 nucleotides line up with TRBD2. The ends lost 0 bases at V and 1 base at J; junction bases unmatched: 1. Germline V gives CDR1 GTSNPN, CDR2 SVGIG (reference sequence). This CDR3 spans 14 amino acids. The CDR3 here is CAWSVGGGQETQYF. CDR3 coding DNA: TGTGCCTGGAGTGTCGGGGGGGGCCAAGAGACCCAGTACTTC.

This chain links TRBV4-1 with TRBJ1-5; 9 bases are shared with TRBD1. The CDR3 covers 15 residues. V dropped 4 bases and J dropped 7; count of bases not matched to a gene: 8. Germline CDR1 reads MGHRA; CDR2 reads YSYEKL. In DNA, the CDR3 is TGCGCCAGCAGCCTCACACAGGGGGCTTGGCAGCCCCAGCATTTT. Encoded protein: CASSLTQGAWQPQHF.

The chain has TRBV5-5 and TRBJ1-2; maybe TRBD1 (5 bases). V lost 3 bases to trimming and J lost 8 bases, with 11 bases between them. CDR3 length: 12 amino acids. CDR1 and CDR2 (germline): SGHKS, YYEKEE (reference sequence). The CDR3 bases are TGTGCCAGCAGCTCGTCGGGGGAGGGCTACACCTTC. This gives the protein CASSSSGEGYTF.